A single sample gave rise to the 17 T cell receptor beta chains below, sequenced in a study of cytomegalovirus exposure and HLA in healthy donors. It was with 60 Vbeta and 13 Jbeta primers that the PCR ran. Clones were sequenced by immunoSEQ multiplex PCR, and TCRdb holds only the in-frame ones, with some missing. The sample yields around 64,000 clones, 55% to 80% seen once. The sample was PBMCs. Source of these receptors: a woman in her forties or fifties in good health and CMV-seronegative.

The table lists this clone with a few counts. V usage is TRBV27 and J usage is TRBJ2-7; 7 nucleotides align to TRBD2. J was trimmed by 0 bases and V by 5 bases; bases with no gene match: 7. There are 15 residues in the CDR3. Germline CDR1 and CDR2: MNHEY and SMNVEV (reference sequence). CDR3 DNA: TGTGCCAGCAGTGTGACTAGCCAATACTCCTACGAGCAGTACTTC. Amino acids: CASSVTSQYSYEQYF.

This chain joins TRBV27 and TRBJ1-2; D unresolved. V was clipped by 5 bases and J by 2 bases, with 15 bases between them. CDR1 and CDR2 from the germline V gene are MNHEY and SMNVEV (reference sequence). The CDR3 is 15 residues long. The CDR3: CASSAPGLPNYGYTF. The CDR3 nucleotides are TGTGCCAGCAGTGCCCCCGGACTTCCCAACTATGGCTACACCTTC.

The V and J genes are TRBV7-6 and TRBJ1-2; perhaps TRBD1 as D (5 bases). The V and J ends lost 0 bases and 6 bases respectively, with 11 bases between them. This CDR3 has 14 residues. CDR1 SGHVS and CDR2 FNYEAQ come from the germline V gene. The CDR3 DNA reads as TGTGCCAGCAGCTTAGCGCGCAGGGCAGATGGCTACACCTTC. Its translation: CASSLARRADGYTF.

This sequence joins TRBV7-2 and TRBJ2-7; no clear D. Germline lookup yields CDR1 SGHTA and CDR2 FQGNSA. The CDR3 is made up of 14 amino acids. Deletions cut 2 bases from V and 7 bases from J, with 15 bases between. The CDR3 sequence is CASSLRARSGEQYF. For the CDR3, the DNA is TGTGCCAGCAGCTTACGCGCCAGGTCTGGGGAGCAGTACTTC.

A few counts support this clone. This chain joins TRBV7-6 and TRBJ2-1; 8 nucleotides agree with TRBD2. CDR3 length: 16 amino acids. Germline CDR1 reads SGHVS; CDR2 reads FNYEAQ. J lost 1 base, V lost 2 bases, and 4 bases had no gene match. CDR3 nucleotides: TGTGCCAGCAGCTTATCGGCGGGGGGTTCCTACAATGAGCAGTTCTTC. Protein: CASSLSAGGSYNEQFF. The full variable domain, rest sourced from reference TRBV7-6 and TRBJ2-1, is GAGVSQSPRYKVTKRGQDVALRCDPISGHVSLYWYRQALGQGPEFLTYFNYEAQQDKSGLPNDRFSAERPEGSISTLTIQRTEQRDSAMYRCASSLSAGGSYNEQFFGPGTRLTVL.

A few counts support this clone. The chain joins TRBV5-1 to TRBJ2-1; tentatively, D is TRBD2 (5 bases). The CDR3 totals 16 residues. V was shortened by 0 bases and J by 2 bases, with 12 bases between the two germline ends. CDR1 SGHRS and CDR2 YFSETQ come from the germline V gene. The CDR3, as DNA: TGCGCCAGCAGCTTGGCCAGTCTAGCAACCTACAATGAGCAGTTCTTC. It yields the protein CASSLASLATYNEQFF.

This sequence joins TRBV5-4 and TRBJ2-7; 7 bases map to TRBD2. The germline V gene encodes CDR1 SGHNT and CDR2 YYREEE (reference sequence). The J segment lost 6 bases and the V segment lost 7 bases, leaving 10 bases of the junction unmatched. This CDR3 has 13 residues. The CDR3 DNA sequence: TGTGCCAGCGCGGGAGACCCAAGTGGCGAGCAGTACTTC. Amino acid sequence: CASAGDPSGEQYF.

The gene calls are TRBV11-2 and TRBJ2-5; 7 bases are shared with TRBD1. Germline V gene lookup returns CDR1 SGHAT and CDR2 FQNNGV. V lost 5 bases, J lost 1 base, and 7 bases stayed unmatched. The CDR3 is made up of 15 amino acids. CDR3 nucleotide sequence: TGTGCCAGCAGCGTATTGACAGGGTTCCAAGAGACCCAGTACTTC. It specifies CASSVLTGFQETQYF.

J is TRBJ2-7 and V is TRBV5-4, with D perhaps matching TRBD1 (7 bases). Between the trimmed V and J ends, which lost 4 bases and 4 bases, there was a span of 18 bases. CDR1 is SGHNT, CDR2 YYREEE, per germline (reference sequence). This CDR3 spans 15 amino acids. As DNA, the CDR3 is TGTGCCAGCAGCCCTGGACAGGTGGGACTTTACGAGCAGTACTTC. Amino acid sequence: CASSPGQVGLYEQYF.

The sample holds a few counts of this clone. The chain links TRBV29-1 to TRBJ2-1; D is ambiguous. Germline CDR1 is SQVTM and CDR2 is ANQGSEA. This CDR3 comprises 10 residues. Trimming cost V 4 bases and J 6 bases, with 4 bases left between them. The CDR3 region has the DNA TGCAGCGTTGGAGTCAATGAGCAGTTCTTC. Translated, it gives CSVGVNEQFF.

The chain combines TRBV7-9 with TRBJ1-5; D perhaps matches TRBD1 (6 bases). The V and J ends lost 5 bases and 4 bases respectively, with 12 bases between them. CDR1 SEHNR and CDR2 FQNEAQ come from the germline V gene (reference sequence). CDR3 length: 14 residues. The CDR3 region is CASSQGGENQPQHF. The CDR3 region has the DNA TGTGCCAGCAGCCAAGGGGGGGAAAATCAGCCCCAGCATTTT.

CDR3 nucleotide sequence: TGTGCCAGCAGCCCCCTTCAAGAACAGGGATTCTATGGCTACACCTTC. The encoded protein is CASSPLQEQGFYGYTF. V usage is TRBV7-8 and J usage is TRBJ1-2; possible D gene TRBD1, 6 bases. V lost 5 bases, J lost 4 bases, and 20 bases lay in between. Germline-derived CDR1 and CDR2 are SGHVS and FQNEAQ. The CDR3 sequence is 16 residues long. The entire variable domain, with the rest obtained from reference TRBV7-8 and TRBJ1-2, is as follows: GAGVSQSPRYKVAKRGQDVALRCDPISGHVSLFWYQQALGQGPEFLTYFQNEAQLDKSGLPSDRFFAERPEGSVSTLKIQRTQQEDSAVYLCASSPLQEQGFYGYTFGSGTRLTVV.

In this sample, this clone turned up a few times. The chain joins TRBV7-6 to TRBJ2-7; TRBD1 matches at 10 bases. Germline V gives CDR1 SGHVS, CDR2 FNYEAQ. This CDR3 comprises 15 residues. Trimming at V came to 0 bases and at J to 7 bases, leaving 6 bases not matched to a gene. The CDR3: CASSLAGQGLGEQYF. In DNA form, the CDR3 reads TGTGCCAGCAGCTTAGCGGGACAGGGGCTCGGGGAGCAGTACTTC. Variable domain in full (rest from reference TRBV7-6 and TRBJ2-7): GAGVSQSPRYKVTKRGQDVALRCDPISGHVSLYWYRQALGQGPEFLTYFNYEAQQDKSGLPNDRFSAERPEGSISTLTIQRTEQRDSAMYRCASSLAGQGLGEQYFGPGTRLTVT.

This chain connects TRBV5-4 to TRBJ2-7; weak D call: TRBD2 (6 bases). Trimming removed 3 bases at V and 2 bases at J, with 18 bases between. Per the germline V gene, CDR1 is SGHNT and CDR2 is YYREEE (reference sequence). This CDR3 region has 16 residues. The chain's CDR3 is CASSSVVTSEAYEQYF. CDR3 bases: TGTGCCAGCAGCTCGGTGGTGACTAGTGAGGCCTACGAGCAGTACTTC.

This clone was seen only once. This CDR3 reads CASSVQGAAAFF. CDR3 sequence (DNA): TGTGCCAGCAGTGTACAGGGGGCCGCGGCTTTCTTT. The chain uses TRBV28 and TRBJ1-1; TRBD1 matches at 9 bases. The CDR3 has 12 residues. CDR1 is MDHEN, CDR2 SYDVKM, per germline. Unmatched junction bases numbered 6, after V lost 5 bases and J lost 11 bases.

This clone was detected once. One end of the junction is discordant with germline, which a read error may explain. The chain carries TRBV7-2 and TRBJ1-5; weak D call: TRBD1 (5 bases). The CDR3 extends over 15 amino acids. CDR1 is SGHTA and CDR2 is FQGNSA in the germline V gene. This chain's CDR3 is CASSSFPGGDQSQHF. The CDR3 DNA reads as TGTGCCAGCAGCTCATTCCCGGGGGGGGATCAGTCCCAGCATTTT.

This clone appeared a few times. The V gene is TRBV5-1, the J gene TRBJ1-4, with D unclear. The germline V gene encodes CDR1 SGHRS and CDR2 YFSETQ. This CDR3 spans 13 amino acids. Trimming stripped 0 bases from V and 8 bases from J, with 8 bases between. DNA of the CDR3: TGCGCCAGCAGCTTGGATTCGGAGGAAAAACTGTTTTTT. Its translation is CASSLDSEEKLFF.